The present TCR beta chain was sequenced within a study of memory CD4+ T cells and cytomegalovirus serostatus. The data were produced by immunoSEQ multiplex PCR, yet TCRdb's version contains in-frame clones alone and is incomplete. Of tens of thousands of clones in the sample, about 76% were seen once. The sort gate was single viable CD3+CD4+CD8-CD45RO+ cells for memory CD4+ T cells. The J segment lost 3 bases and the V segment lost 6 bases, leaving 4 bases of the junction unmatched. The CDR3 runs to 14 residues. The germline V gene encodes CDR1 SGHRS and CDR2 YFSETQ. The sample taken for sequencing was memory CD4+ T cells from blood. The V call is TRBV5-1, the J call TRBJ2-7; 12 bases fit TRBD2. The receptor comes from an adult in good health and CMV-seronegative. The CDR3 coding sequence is TGCGCCAGCACTCGGACTAGCGGGGACTACGAGCAGTACTTC. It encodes CASTRTSGDYEQYF.